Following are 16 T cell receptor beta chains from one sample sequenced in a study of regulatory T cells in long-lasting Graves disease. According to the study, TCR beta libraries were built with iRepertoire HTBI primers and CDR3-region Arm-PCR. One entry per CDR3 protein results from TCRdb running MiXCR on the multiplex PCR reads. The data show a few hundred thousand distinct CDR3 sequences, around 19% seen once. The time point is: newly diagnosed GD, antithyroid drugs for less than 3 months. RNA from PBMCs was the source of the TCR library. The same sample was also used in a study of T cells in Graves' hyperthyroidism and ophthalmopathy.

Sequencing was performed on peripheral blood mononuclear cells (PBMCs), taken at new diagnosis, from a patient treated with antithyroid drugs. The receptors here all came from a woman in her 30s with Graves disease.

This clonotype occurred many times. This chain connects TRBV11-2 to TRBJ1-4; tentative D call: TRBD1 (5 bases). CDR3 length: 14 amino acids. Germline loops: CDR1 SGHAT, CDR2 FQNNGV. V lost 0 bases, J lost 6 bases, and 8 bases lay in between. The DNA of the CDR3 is TGTGCCAGCAGCTTAGATTCGACAGATGAAAAACTGTTTTTT. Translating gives CASSLDSTDEKLFF.

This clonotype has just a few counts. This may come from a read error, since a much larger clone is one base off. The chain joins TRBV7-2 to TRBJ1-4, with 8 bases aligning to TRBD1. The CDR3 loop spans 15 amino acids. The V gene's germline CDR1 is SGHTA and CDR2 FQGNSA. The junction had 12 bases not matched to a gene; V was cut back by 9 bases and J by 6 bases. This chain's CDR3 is CARTAQGGPYEKLFF. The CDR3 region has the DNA TGTGCCAGAACCGCACAGGGGGGCCCCTATGAAAAACTGTTTTTT. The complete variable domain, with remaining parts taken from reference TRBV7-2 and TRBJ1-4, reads GAGVSQSPSNKVTEKGKDVELRCDPISGHTALYWYRQSLGQGLEFLIYFQGNSAPDKSGLPSDRFSAERTGGSVSTLTIQRTQQEDSAVYLCARTAQGGPYEKLFFGSGTQLSVL.

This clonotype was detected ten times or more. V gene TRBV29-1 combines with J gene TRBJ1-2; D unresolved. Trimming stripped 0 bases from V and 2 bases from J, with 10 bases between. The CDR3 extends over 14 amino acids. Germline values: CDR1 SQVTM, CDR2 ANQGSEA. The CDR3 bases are TGCAGCGTTGAAGAGGGTACAGAAAACTATGGCTACACCTTC. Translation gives CSVEEGTENYGYTF.

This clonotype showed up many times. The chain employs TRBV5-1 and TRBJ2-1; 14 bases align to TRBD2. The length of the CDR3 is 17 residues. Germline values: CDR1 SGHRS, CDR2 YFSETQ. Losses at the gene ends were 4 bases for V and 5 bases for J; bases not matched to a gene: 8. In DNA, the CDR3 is TGCGCCAGCAGCCTCGGGACTAGCGGGGGAATCAACAATGAGCAGTTCTTC. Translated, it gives CASSLGTSGGINNEQFF.

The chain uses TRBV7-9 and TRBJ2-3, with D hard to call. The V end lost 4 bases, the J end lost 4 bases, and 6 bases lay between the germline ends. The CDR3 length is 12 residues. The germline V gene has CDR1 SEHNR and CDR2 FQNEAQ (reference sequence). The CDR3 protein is CASSWYSDTQYF. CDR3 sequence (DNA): TGTGCCAGCAGCTGGTACTCAGATACGCAGTATTTT.

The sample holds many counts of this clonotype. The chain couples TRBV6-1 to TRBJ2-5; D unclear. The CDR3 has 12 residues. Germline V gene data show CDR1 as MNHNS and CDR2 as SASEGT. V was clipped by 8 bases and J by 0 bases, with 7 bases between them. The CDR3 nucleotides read TGTGCCAGCGGGCGGAACCAAGAGACCCAGTACTTC. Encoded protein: CASGRNQETQYF.

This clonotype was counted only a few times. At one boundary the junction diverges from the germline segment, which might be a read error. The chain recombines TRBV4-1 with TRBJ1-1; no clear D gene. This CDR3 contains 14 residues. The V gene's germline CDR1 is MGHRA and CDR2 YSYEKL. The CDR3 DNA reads TGTGCCAGCAGCCAAGTTAAGAAGGTTACTGAAGCTTTCTTT. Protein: CASSQVKKVTEAFF.

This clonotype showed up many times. CDR3 loop: CSARDGGYTEAFF. In DNA form, the CDR3 reads TGCAGTGCTAGAGATGGGGGGTACACTGAAGCTTTCTTT. This chain uses TRBV20-1 with TRBJ1-1; D is possibly TRBD1 (5 bases). The CDR3 length is 13 residues. Germline values: CDR1 DFQATT, CDR2 SNEGSKA (reference sequence). Between the trimmed V and J ends, which lost 0 bases and 3 bases, there was a span of 8 bases.

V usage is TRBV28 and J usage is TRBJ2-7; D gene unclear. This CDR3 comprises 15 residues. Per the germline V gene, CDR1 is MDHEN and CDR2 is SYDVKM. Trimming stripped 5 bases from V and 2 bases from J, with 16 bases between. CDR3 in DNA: TGTGCCAGCAGTACCCCCCGGGCGCACGCCTACGAGCAGTACTTC. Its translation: CASSTPRAHAYEQYF. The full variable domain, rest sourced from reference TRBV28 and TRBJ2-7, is DVKVTQSSRYLVKRTGEKVFLECVQDMDHENMFWYRQDPGLGLRLIYFSYDVKMKEKGDIPEGYSVSREKKERFSLILESASTNQTSMYLCASSTPRAHAYEQYFGPGTRLTVT.

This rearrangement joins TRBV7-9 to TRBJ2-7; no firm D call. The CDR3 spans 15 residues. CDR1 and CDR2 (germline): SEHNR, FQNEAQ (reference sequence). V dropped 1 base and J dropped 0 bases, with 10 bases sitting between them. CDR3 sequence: CASSLVRVPSYEQYF. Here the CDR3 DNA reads TGTGCCAGCAGCTTAGTCCGGGTTCCCTCCTACGAGCAGTACTTC.

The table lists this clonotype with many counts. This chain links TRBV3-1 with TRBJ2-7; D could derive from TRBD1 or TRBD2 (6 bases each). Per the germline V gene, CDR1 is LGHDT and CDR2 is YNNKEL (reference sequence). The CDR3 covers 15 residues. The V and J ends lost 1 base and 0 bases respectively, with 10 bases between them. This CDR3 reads CASSQGGGLSYEQYF. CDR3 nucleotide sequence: TGTGCCAGCAGCCAAGGAGGGGGGCTCTCCTACGAGCAGTACTTC.

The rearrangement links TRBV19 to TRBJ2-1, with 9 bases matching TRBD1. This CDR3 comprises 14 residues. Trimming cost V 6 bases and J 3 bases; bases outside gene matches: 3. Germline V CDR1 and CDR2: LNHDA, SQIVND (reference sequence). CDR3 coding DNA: TGTGCCAGTAGGGGACAGGGCTACTACAATGAGCAGTTCTTC. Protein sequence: CASRGQGYYNEQFF.

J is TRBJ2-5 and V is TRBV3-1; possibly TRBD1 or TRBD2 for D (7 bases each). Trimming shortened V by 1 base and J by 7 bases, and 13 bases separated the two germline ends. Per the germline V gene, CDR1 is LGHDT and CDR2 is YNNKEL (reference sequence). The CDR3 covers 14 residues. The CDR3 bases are TGTGCCAGCAGCCAAGGCGGCAGGGGGGGGACCCAGTACTTC. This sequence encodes CASSQGGRGGTQYF.

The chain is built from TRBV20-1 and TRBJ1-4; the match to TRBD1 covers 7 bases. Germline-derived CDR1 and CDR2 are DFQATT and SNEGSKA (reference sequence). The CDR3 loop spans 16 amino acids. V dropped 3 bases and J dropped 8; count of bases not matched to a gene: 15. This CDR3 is CSASEWAGGHGEKLFF. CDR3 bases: TGCAGTGCTAGCGAGTGGGCAGGGGGGCATGGGGAAAAACTGTTTTTT.

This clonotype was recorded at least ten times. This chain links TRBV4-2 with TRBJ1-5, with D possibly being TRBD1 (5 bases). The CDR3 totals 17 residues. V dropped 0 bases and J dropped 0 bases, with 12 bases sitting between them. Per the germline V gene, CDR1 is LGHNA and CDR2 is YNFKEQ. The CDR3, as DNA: TGTGCCAGCAGCCAAGATGGTCCCAGGGCTAGCAATCAGCCCCAGCATTTT. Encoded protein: CASSQDGPRASNQPQHF.

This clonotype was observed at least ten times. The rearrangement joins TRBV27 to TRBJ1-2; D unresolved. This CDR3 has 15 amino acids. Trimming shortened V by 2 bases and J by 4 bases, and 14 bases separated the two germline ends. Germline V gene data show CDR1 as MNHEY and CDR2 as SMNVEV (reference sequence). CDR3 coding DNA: TGTGCCAGCAGTTTAAGTCGGGATCACCCCTATGGCTACACCTTC. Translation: CASSLSRDHPYGYTF.